The clone carrying this T cell receptor beta chain has a handful of counts. V was cut by 2 bases and J by 2 bases, with 17 bases left in between. Germline CDR1 and CDR2: MDHEN and SYDVKM. This CDR3 region has 17 residues. This sample is part of a study of T-cell reconstitution after alpha-beta-depleted transplantation in children. Unique molecular identifiers were incorporated during preparation of the TCRbeta library. TCRdb processed the PCR reads anew with MiXCR; each CDR3 protein has one entry. The sample has roughly 490,000 distinct CDR3 sequences; about 10% are singletons. The source was PBMCs, mostly from graft donor cells, collected 180 days after TCRalphabeta/CD19-depleted stem cell transplant. The source of this sequence is a female patient aged 2 to 10 who had a stem cell transplant for aplastic anemia, so the T cells may come from the graft donor. The V and J genes are TRBV28 and TRBJ2-3; D could derive from TRBD1 or TRBD2 (5 bases each). The chain's CDR3 is CASSLRVTGTLTDTQYF. In DNA, the CDR3 is TGTGCCAGCAGTTTAAGGGTAACCGGGACCCTCACAGATACGCAGTATTTT.